This entry features one T cell receptor beta chain sequence. At one of its ends the junction is not consistent with the germline gene, which may arise from a read error. This record comes from a study of T cells in Graves' hyperthyroidism and ophthalmopathy. Study-level information: Peripheral blood was taken when the disease was first diagnosed, before any treatment began.

This CDR3 is 16 amino acids long. The V gene's germline CDR1 is DFQATT and CDR2 SNEGSKA (reference sequence). When ophthalmopathy did not progress within 18 months, Graves' hyperthyroidism was considered stable. Regions amplified from RNA transcripts were the TCR beta CDR3 regions. RT-PCR in the first round (using the HTBI primer set) targeted the TCR CDR3. Each CDR3 protein gets one entry after TCRdb re-called the multiplex PCR reads with MiXCR. Here the sample spans hundreds of thousands of distinct CDR3 sequences, less than 15% being singletons. The origin of this receptor is a woman under 30 with Graves' hyperthyroidism. The specimen sequenced was blood. This chain links TRBV20-1 with TRBJ2-1, with D unclear. As DNA, the CDR3 is TGCAGTGCTCCCCTTTTAGTTAGACCCTCCTACAATGAGCAGCTCTTC. As protein: CSAPLLVRPSYNEQLF.